Listed below are T cell receptor beta chains from one sample, sequenced in a study of T cells expressing NK-cell markers. TCRdb re-called the 5' RACE reads; one entry per CDR3 protein, DNA not given. Its listing shows a few hundred thousand distinct CDR3 sequences. The sample comprised blood T cells: a sorted CD56 or NKG2C T cell subset, CD4+ or CD8+ T cells, or bulk PBMC T cells (not recorded which). Receptor source: a man aged 18-70 years in good health. CDR3s include the opening cysteine and the closing phenylalanine or tryptophan. Each record gives: V gene, J gene, CDR3 protein.

V: TRBV18
J: TRBJ2-5
CDR3: CASSPTGRLETQYF

V: TRBV9
J: TRBJ1-1
CDR3: CASSVGPQGGDTEAFF

V: TRBV5-1
J: TRBJ1-2
CDR3: CASSTEGGFYGYTF

V: TRBV6-1
J: TRBJ2-5
CDR3: CASSDQGQGAGETQYF

V: TRBV5-1
J: TRBJ1-2
CDR3: CASSLGTPSDGYTF

V: TRBV28
J: TRBJ2-3
CDR3: CASSSPGQGTTDTQYF

V: TRBV12-3/TRBV12-4
J: TRBJ1-4
CDR3: CASSQDRNEKLFF

V: TRBV7-6
J: TRBJ2-5
CDR3: CASSQRGQGTETQYF

V: TRBV14
J: TRBJ2-1
CDR3: CASSLLSVAGGEQFF

V: TRBV6-5
J: TRBJ2-1
CDR3: CASSYSPWINEQFF

V: TRBV20-1
J: TRBJ2-7
CDR3: CSATRDSYEQYF

V: TRBV12-3/TRBV12-4
J: TRBJ2-5
CDR3: CASMPGGKETQYF

V: TRBV4-2
J: TRBJ2-3
CDR3: CASSRRKVDSSSTDTQYF

V: TRBV6-5
J: TRBJ1-2
CDR3: CASSYSNSNYGYTF

V: TRBV21-1
J: TRBJ1-1
CDR3: CASSKKGPEAFF

V: TRBV7-2
J: TRBJ2-7
CDR3: CASSRERVEQYF

V: TRBV6-1
J: TRBJ1-1
CDR3: CASRPNRGRGDVTEAFF

V: TRBV20-1
J: TRBJ2-5
CDR3: CSARDPRGLGETQYF

V: TRBV12-3/TRBV12-4
J: TRBJ2-6
CDR3: CASSGNRAGANVLTF

V: TRBV19
J: TRBJ2-1
CDR3: CASSSLTSSYNEQFF

V: TRBV27
J: TRBJ1-2
CDR3: CASSLFPQGPGYTF

V: TRBV20-1
J: TRBJ2-2
CDR3: CSASYQGSSPGELFF

V: TRBV12-3/TRBV12-4
J: TRBJ1-2
CDR3: CASSLSDRLGEDGYTF

V: TRBV20-1
J: TRBJ2-2
CDR3: CSAKTGGYTGELFF

V: TRBV6-5
J: TRBJ2-5
CDR3: CASSYSRLQETQYF

V: TRBV6-1
J: TRBJ2-2
CDR3: CASKLDRSSTGELFF

V: TRBV6-1
J: TRBJ2-1
CDR3: CASSERRGRPNEQFF

V: TRBV6-5
J: TRBJ1-5
CDR3: CASSYYRDRDNQPQHF

V: TRBV7-9
J: TRBJ1-4
CDR3: CASRYGRAGVNEKLFF

V: TRBV6-5
J: TRBJ2-2
CDR3: CASSYSRLEPTNTGELFF

V: TRBV9
J: TRBJ2-1
CDR3: CASSVGVVRIDNEQFF

V: TRBV5-1
J: TRBJ1-2
CDR3: CASSPQRGEVYGYTF

V: TRBV29-1
J: TRBJ2-3
CDR3: CSLRNGGATDTQYF

V: TRBV6-5
J: TRBJ2-1
CDR3: CASSYGTVRRSYNEQFF

V: TRBV27
J: TRBJ2-6
CDR3: CASRQTGANVLTF

V: TRBV5-1
J: TRBJ1-4
CDR3: CASSLAPRPDEKLFF

V: TRBV20-1
J: TRBJ2-1
CDR3: CSALLAGVNEQFF

V: TRBV5-1
J: TRBJ2-5
CDR3: CASSWDPSGTQYF

V: TRBV20-1
J: TRBJ2-7
CDR3: CSARDPNRLAVSYEQYF

V: TRBV7-3
J: TRBJ2-1
CDR3: CASSYLQYNEQFF

V: TRBV5-1
J: TRBJ1-1
CDR3: CASSLDHPGTSEAFF

V: TRBV12-5
J: TRBJ2-7
CDR3: CASGLKTMMDHEQYF